A single sample is the source of the 6 T cell receptor beta chains below, sequenced in a study of T cells in Graves' hyperthyroidism and ophthalmopathy. The source material, RNA transcripts, was used to amplify TCR beta CDR3 regions. The HTBI primer set drove a first-round RT-PCR of the TCR CDR3. TCRdb re-called the multiplex PCR reads through MiXCR, storing one row per CDR3 protein. The sample has about 690,000 distinct CDR3 sequences; roughly a sixth are singletons. Sequenced: blood. These receptors were obtained from a man in his forties or fifties with Graves' hyperthyroidism.

This clonotype has a count of ten or more. The chain combines TRBV18 with TRBJ2-7; no reliable D call. Germline V gene lookup returns CDR1 KGHSH and CDR2 LQKENI. Trimming took off 6 bases at V and 0 bases at J, with 12 bases between the two ends. This CDR3 region has 14 residues. DNA for the CDR3: TGTGCCAGCTCGCCTCAGGAGAACTCCTACGAGCAGTACTTC. This translates into CASSPQENSYEQYF.

Only one count was recorded for this clonotype. The rearrangement links TRBV20-1 to TRBJ2-1, with D perhaps being TRBD1 or TRBD2 (5 bases each). V lost 0 bases and J 12 bases, leaving 12 bases between the germline ends. The germline gives CDR1 DFQATT, CDR2 SNEGSKA (reference sequence). The CDR3 is 12 amino acids. DNA of the CDR3: TGCAGTGCTAGAGATACGGGACCGGGGCAGTTCTTC. The encoded protein is CSARDTGPGQFF.

On this clonotype: Since a much larger clone is just one base distant, this may be a read error. This sequence joins TRBV12-3 or TRBV12-4 and TRBJ2-5, with D hard to call. The length of the CDR3 is 12 residues. Written as DNA, the CDR3 is TGTGCCAGCCGACGAGAACGTGAGAACCAGTACTTC. Translated: CASRRERENQYF.

This clonotype was seen ten or more times. The chain recombines TRBV5-1 with TRBJ2-7; D is ambiguous. The CDR3 is made up of 13 amino acids. Germline lookup yields CDR1 SGHRS and CDR2 YFSETQ. Trimming cost V 1 base and J 4 bases, with 9 bases left between them. The CDR3 region has the DNA TGCGCCAGCAGCTTGACAGCCCGTTACGAGCAGTACTTC. It codes for CASSLTARYEQYF.

This chain connects TRBV5-6 to TRBJ2-1, with a possible D match to TRBD2 (6 bases). The CDR3 spans 13 residues. Trimming took off 3 bases at V and 8 bases at J, with 12 bases between the two ends. The germline V gene has CDR1 SGHDT and CDR2 YYEEEE. The CDR3 loop is CASSSFGGDEQFF. As DNA, the CDR3 is TGTGCCAGCAGCTCTTTCGGGGGAGATGAGCAGTTCTTC.

This clonotype was counted at least ten times. The rearrangement uses TRBV30 and TRBJ1-2, with D unresolved. Germline lookup yields CDR1 GTSNPN and CDR2 SVGIG (reference sequence). V was pared by 0 bases and J by 4 bases, with 12 bases between. This CDR3 contains 14 residues. CDR3 residues: CAWSVPGLFYGYTF. The CDR3 DNA follows: TGTGCCTGGAGTGTACCTGGACTATTCTATGGCTACACCTTC.